This is a list of T cell receptor beta chains from one sample in a study of cytomegalovirus exposure and HLA in healthy donors. Some clones are missing from TCRdb's copy, which holds only in-frame ones; the method was immunoSEQ multiplex PCR. The data contain roughly 49,000 clones, about 77% of them singletons. The sequenced material came from PBMCs. These receptors came from a woman aged 40 to 55 in good health and CMV-seropositive. Both conserved end residues are part of each CDR3. D genes are given only for firm matches. Some rows have no size entry. The others give once, few or many, or a class for an expanded clone.

D	V	size	J	length	DNA	CDR3
.	TRBV5-1	.	TRBJ2-7	16	TGCGCCAGCAGCTTGGGGTCGGTCGCACCTCCCTACGAGCAGTACTTC	CASSLGSVAPPYEQYF
.	TRBV14	.	TRBJ2-5	12	TGTGCCAGCAGCCAAGGCGTGGAGACCCAGTACTTC	CASSQGVETQYF
.	TRBV25-1	.	TRBJ1-1	17	TGTGCCAGCAGTCTAACACAGGGAGTGTCTGGTATCACTGAAGCTTTCTTT	CASSLTQGVSGITEAFF
.	TRBV30	.	TRBJ1-6	13	TGTGCCGGATACCAGGGGACGGGCTCACCCCTCCACTTT	CAGYQGTGSPLHF
TRBD1	TRBV6-6	.	TRBJ1-5	16	TGTGCCAGCAGTTACGGCGGGACAGCGACTAATCAGCCCCAGCATTTT	CASSYGGTATNQPQHF
TRBD1	TRBV7-2	.	TRBJ2-5	15	TGTGCCAGCAGCCCCACCAGGGACAGCAAAGAGACCCAGTACTTC	CASSPTRDSKETQYF
.	TRBV19	.	TRBJ1-2	14	TGTGCCAGTACCTTGGACACTTCTAACTATGGCTACACCTTC	CASTLDTSNYGYTF
.	TRBV11-2	.	TRBJ2-5	14	TGTGCCAGCAGCTACCGGGACACCAAAGAGACCCAGTACTTC	CASSYRDTKETQYF
TRBD1	TRBV5-1	.	TRBJ1-4	15	TGCGCCAGCAGCCGGAACAGGGGGCAATATGAAAAACTGTTTTTT	CASSRNRGQYEKLFF
TRBD1	TRBV7-6	.	TRBJ2-1	13	TGTGCCAGCAGCTTGGGACAGTACAATGAGCAGTTCTTC	CASSLGQYNEQFF
.	TRBV7-8	.	TRBJ2-3	13	TGTGCCAGCAGCTTAAATCGCGCAGATACGCAGTATTTT	CASSLNRADTQYF
TRBD2	TRBV4-2	.	TRBJ2-7	16	TGTGCCAGCAGCCAAGAGCCTAGCGGGGGCTCCTACGAGCAGTACTTC	CASSQEPSGGSYEQYF
.	TRBV5-6	once	TRBJ2-5	14	TGTGCCAGCAGCTTGGGACAGCTCCTAGGGACCCAGTACTTC	CASSLGQLLGTQYF
.	TRBV19	.	TRBJ1-5	15	TGTGCCAGTAGTGGCGGGGGATATAGCAATCAGCCCCAGCATTTT	CASSGGGYSNQPQHF